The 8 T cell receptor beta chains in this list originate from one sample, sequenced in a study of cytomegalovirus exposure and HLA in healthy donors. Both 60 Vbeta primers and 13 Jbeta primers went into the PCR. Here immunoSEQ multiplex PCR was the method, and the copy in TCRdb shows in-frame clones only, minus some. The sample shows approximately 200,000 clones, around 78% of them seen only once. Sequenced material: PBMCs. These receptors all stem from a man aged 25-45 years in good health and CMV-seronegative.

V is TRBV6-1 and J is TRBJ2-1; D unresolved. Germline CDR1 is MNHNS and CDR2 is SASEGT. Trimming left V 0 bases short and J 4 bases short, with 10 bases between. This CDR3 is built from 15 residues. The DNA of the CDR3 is TGTGCCAGCAGTGAAGCAGGCCTCGGGTACAATGAGCAGTTCTTC. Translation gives CASSEAGLGYNEQFF.

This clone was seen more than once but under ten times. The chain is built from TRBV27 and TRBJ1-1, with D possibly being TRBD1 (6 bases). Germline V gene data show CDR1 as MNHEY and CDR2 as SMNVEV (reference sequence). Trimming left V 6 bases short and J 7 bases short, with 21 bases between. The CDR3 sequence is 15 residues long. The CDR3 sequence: CASRGLGGRGIEAFF. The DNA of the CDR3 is TGTGCCAGCAGGGGGTTAGGGGGAAGAGGGATTGAAGCTTTCTTT.

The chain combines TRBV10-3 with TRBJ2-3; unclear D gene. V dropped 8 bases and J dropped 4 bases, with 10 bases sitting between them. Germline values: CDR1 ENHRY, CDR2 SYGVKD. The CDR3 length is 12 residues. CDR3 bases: TGTGCCATCCAATCGGGTGCAGATACGCAGTATTTT. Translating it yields CAIQSGADTQYF.

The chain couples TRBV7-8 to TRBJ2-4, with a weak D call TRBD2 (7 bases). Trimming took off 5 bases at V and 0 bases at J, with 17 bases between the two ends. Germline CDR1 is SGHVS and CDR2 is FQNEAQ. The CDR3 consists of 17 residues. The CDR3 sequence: CASSPGGGTLAKNIQYF. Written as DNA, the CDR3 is TGTGCCAGCAGCCCGGGGGGCGGGACTTTAGCCAAAAACATTCAGTACTTC.

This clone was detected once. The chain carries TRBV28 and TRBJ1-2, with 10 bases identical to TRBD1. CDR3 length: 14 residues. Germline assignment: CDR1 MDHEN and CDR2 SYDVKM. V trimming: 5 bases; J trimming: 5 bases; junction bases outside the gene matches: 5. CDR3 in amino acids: CASSPTGGVYGYTF. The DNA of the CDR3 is TGTGCCAGCAGTCCGACAGGGGGCGTGTATGGCTACACCTTC.

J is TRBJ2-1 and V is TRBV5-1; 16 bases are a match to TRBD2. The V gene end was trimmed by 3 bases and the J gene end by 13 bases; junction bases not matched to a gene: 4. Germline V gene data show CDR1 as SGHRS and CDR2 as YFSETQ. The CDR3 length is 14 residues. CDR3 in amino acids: CASSSGTSGRGQFF. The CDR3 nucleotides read TGCGCCAGCAGCTCCGGGACTAGCGGGAGGGGTCAGTTCTTC.

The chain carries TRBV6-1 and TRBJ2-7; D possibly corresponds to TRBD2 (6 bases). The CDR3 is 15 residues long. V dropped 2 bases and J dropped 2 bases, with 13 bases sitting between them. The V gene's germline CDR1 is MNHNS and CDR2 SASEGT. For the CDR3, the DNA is TGTGCCAGCAGTGAAAGTGGGACTTTAGCCTACGAGCAGTACTTC. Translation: CASSESGTLAYEQYF.

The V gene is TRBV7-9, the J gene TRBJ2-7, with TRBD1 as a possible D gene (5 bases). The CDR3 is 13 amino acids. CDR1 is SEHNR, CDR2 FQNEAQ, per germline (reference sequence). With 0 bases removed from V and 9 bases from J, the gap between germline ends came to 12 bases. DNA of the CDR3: TGTGCCAGCAGCTTAGCTTCAGGGTTCGGGCAGTACTTC. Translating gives CASSLASGFGQYF.